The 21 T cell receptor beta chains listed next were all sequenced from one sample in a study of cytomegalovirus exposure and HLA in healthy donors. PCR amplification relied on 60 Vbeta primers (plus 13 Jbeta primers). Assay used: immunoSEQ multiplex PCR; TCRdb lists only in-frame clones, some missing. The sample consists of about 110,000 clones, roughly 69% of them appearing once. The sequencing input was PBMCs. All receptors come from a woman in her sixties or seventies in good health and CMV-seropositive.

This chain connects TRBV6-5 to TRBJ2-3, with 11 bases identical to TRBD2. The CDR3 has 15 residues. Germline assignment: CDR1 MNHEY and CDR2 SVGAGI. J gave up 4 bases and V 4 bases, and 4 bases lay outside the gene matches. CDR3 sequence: CASSLAGGPSDTQYF. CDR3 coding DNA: TGTGCCAGCAGTTTAGCGGGGGGGCCTTCAGATACGCAGTATTTT.

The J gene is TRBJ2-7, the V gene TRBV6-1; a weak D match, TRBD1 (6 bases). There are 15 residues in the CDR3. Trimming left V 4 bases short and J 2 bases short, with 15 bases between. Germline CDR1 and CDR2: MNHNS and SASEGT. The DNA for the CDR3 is TGTGCCAGCAGTGTAGCAGGCAGGGGCGCCTACGAGCAGTACTTC. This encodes CASSVAGRGAYEQYF.

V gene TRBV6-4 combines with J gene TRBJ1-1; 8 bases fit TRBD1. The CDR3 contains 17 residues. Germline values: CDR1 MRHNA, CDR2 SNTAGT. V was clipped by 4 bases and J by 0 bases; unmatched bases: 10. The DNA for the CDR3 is TGTGCCAGCAGTGCCGTCCGACAGGGGCCGTTGAACACTGAAGCTTTCTTT. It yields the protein CASSAVRQGPLNTEAFF.

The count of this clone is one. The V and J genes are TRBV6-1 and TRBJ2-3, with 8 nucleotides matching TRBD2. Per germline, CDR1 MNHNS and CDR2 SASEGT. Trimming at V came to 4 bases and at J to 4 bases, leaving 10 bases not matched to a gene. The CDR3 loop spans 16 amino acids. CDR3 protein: CASSGPLAGRSDTQYF. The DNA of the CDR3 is TGTGCCAGCAGTGGCCCCTTAGCGGGGAGGTCAGATACGCAGTATTTT.

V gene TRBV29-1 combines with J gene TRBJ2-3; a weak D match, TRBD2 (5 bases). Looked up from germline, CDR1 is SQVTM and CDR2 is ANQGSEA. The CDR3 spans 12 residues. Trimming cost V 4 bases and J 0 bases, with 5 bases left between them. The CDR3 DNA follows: TGCAGCGTTGCGGGGAGCACAGATACGCAGTATTTT. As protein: CSVAGSTDTQYF.

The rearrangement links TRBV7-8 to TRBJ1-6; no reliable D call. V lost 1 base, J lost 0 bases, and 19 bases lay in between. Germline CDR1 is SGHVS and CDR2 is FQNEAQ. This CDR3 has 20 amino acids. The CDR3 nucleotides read TGTGCCAGCAGCTTAGTTGGCCACCCAGTCCCTTCCTCCTATAATTCACCCCTCCACTTT. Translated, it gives CASSLVGHPVPSSYNSPLHF.

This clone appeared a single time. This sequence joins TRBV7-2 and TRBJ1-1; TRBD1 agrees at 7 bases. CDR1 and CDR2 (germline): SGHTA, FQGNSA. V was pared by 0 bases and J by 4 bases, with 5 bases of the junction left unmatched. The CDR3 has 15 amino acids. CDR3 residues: CASSLAEGAGTEAFF. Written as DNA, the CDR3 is TGTGCCAGCAGCTTAGCAGAGGGGGCGGGCACTGAAGCTTTCTTT. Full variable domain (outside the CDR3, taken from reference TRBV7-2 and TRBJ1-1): GAGVSQSPSNKVTEKGKDVELRCDPISGHTALYWYRQSLGQGLEFLIYFQGNSAPDKSGLPSDRFSAERTGGSVSTLTIQRTQQEDSAVYLCASSLAEGAGTEAFFGQGTRLTVV.

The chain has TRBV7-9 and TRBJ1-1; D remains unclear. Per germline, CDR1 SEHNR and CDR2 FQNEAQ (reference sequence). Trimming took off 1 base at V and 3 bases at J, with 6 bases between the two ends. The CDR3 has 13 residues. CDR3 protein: CASSLDGDTEAFF. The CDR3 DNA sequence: TGTGCCAGCAGCTTAGACGGGGACACTGAAGCTTTCTTT.

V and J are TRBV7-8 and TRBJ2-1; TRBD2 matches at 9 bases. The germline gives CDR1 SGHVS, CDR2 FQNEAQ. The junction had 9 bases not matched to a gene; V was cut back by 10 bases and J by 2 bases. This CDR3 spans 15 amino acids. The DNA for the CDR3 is TGTGCCACCCGAAGGGCTAGCGGGACCTACAATGAGCAGTTCTTC. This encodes CATRRASGTYNEQFF.

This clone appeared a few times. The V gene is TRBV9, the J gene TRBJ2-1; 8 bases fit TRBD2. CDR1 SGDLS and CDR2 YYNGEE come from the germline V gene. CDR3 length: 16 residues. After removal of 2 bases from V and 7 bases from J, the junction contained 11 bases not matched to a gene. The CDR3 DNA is TGTGCCAGCAGCGTTCTAACGGGGGGGATTAGGAATGAGCAGTTCTTC. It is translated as CASSVLTGGIRNEQFF.

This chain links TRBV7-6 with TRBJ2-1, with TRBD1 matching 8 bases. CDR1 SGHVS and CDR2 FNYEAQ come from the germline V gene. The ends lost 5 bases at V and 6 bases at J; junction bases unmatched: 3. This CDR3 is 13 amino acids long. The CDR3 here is CASSIDRGNEQFF. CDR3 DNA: TGTGCCAGCAGCATAGACAGGGGCAATGAGCAGTTCTTC.

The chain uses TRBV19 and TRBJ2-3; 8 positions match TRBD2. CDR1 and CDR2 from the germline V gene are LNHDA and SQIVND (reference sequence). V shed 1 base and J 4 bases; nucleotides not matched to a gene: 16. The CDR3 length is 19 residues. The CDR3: CASSIVPRGYQLAADTQYF. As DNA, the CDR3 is TGTGCCAGTAGTATAGTCCCCAGGGGCTACCAACTAGCGGCAGATACGCAGTATTTT.

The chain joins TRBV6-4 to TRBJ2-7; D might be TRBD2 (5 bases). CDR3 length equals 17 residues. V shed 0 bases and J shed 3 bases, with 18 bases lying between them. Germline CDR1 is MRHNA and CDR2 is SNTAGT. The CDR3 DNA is TGTGCCAGCAGTGACTCAATTCGGAGGCAGAGAAACTACGAGCAGTACTTC. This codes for CASSDSIRRQRNYEQYF.

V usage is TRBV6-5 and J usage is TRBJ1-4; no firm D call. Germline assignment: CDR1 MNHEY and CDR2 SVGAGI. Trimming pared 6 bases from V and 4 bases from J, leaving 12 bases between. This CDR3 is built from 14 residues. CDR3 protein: CASRGRLVNEKLFF. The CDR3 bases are TGTGCCAGCAGGGGCCGTTTAGTTAATGAAAAACTGTTTTTT.

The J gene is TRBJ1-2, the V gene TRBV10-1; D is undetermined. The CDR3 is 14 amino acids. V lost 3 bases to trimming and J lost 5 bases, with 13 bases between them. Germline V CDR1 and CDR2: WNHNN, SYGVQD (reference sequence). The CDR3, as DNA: TGCGCCAGCAGTGAATCAGACCCTAGATATGGCTACACCTTC. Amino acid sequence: CASSESDPRYGYTF.

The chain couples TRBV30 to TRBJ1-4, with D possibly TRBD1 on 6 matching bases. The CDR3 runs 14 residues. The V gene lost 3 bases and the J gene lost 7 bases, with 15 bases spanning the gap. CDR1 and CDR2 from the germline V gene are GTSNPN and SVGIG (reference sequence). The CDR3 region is CAWSPGVSGEKLFF. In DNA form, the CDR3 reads TGTGCCTGGAGCCCAGGGGTCTCTGGTGAAAAACTGTTTTTT. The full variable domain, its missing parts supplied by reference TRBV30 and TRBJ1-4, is SQTIHQWPATLVQPVGSPLSLECTVEGTSNPNLYWYRQAAGRGLQLLFYSVGIGQISSEVPQNLSASRPQDRQFILSSKKLLLSDSGFYLCAWSPGVSGEKLFFGSGTQLSVL.

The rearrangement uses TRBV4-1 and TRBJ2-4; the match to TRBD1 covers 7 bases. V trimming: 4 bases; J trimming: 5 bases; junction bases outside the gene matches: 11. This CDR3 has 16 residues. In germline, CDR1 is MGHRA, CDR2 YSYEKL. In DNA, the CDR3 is TGCGCCAGCAGCCCTGGGACAGCCTTCAGTCAAAACATTCAGTACTTC. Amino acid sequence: CASSPGTAFSQNIQYF.

The CDR3 here is CASAGGDRGSYEQYF. CDR3 DNA: TGTGCCAGCGCTGGAGGGGACAGGGGCTCCTACGAGCAGTACTTC. The rearrangement uses TRBV7-9 and TRBJ2-7; TRBD1 matches 10 bases. Unmatched junction bases numbered 7, after V lost 8 bases and J lost 0 bases. The CDR3 length is 15 residues. In germline, CDR1 is SEHNR, CDR2 FQNEAQ (reference sequence).

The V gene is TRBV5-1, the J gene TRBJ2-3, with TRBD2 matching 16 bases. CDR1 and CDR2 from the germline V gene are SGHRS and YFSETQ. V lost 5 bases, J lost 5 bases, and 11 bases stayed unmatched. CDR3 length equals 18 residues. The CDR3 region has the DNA TGCGCCAGCAGGCAAGACGGGACTAGCGGGGGGGCCGGAGATACGCAGTATTTT. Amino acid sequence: CASRQDGTSGGAGDTQYF.

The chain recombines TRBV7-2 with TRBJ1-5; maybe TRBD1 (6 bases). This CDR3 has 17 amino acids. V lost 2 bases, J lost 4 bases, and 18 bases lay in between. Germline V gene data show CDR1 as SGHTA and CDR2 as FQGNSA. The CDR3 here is CASSLNTLQGRNQPQHF. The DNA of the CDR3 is TGTGCCAGCAGCTTAAACACTCTACAGGGTAGGAATCAGCCCCAGCATTTT.

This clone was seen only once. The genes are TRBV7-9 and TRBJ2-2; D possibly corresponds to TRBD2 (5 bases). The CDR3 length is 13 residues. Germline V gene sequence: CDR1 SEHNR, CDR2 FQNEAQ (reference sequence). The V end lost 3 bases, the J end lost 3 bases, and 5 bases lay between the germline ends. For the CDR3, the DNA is TGTGCCAGCAGCTTCGGGGACACCGGGGAGCTGTTTTTT. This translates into CASSFGDTGELFF.